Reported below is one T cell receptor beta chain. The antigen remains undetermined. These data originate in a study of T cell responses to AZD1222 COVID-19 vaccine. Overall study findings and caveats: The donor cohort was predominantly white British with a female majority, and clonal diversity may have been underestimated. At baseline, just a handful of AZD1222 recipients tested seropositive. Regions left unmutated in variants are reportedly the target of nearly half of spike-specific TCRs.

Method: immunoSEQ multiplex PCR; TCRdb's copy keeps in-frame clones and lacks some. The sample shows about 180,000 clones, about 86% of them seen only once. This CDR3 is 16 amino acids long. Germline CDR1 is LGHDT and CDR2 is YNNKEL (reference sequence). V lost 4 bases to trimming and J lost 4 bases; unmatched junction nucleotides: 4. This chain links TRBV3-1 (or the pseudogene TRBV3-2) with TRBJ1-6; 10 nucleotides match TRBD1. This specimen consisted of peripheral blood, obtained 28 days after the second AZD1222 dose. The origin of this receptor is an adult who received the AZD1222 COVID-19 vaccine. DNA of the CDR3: TGTGCCAGCAGCCCTCGGACAGGGGGTTATAATTCACCCCTCCACTTT. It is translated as CASSPRTGGYNSPLHF.